This T cell receptor (beta chain) was found in a study of vaccination and CD4 T cells after COVID-19. For the study at large: Convalescent patients were SARS-CoV-2 positive by nasal swab PCR; ten or so mild, one severe.

This CDR3 spans 15 amino acids. The ends were cut back, 1 base at V and 4 bases at J, with 12 bases in the middle. Germline loops: CDR1 SGHDT, CDR2 YYEEEE. The table lists this clonotype with a count of one. The antigen is undetermined. Once obtained from cultured CD4+ T cells, the DNA was sequenced using the Oncomine TCR Beta short-read assay. From CD4+ T cells that had been cultured, genomic DNA was extracted. TCRdb recomputed calls from the PCR reads with MiXCR, one row per CDR3 protein. The repertoire has 15,000 to 20,000 distinct CDR3 sequences, approximately 53% of them found once; the top ten carry about 9.4%. Treatment in this sample: approximately nine-day PBMC culture with coronavirus spike peptide pools or control peptides (ViraFEST assay). Medium was half-exchanged with fresh IL-2 medium on days 3 and 7.

The V and J genes are TRBV5-6 and TRBJ1-5; no clear D gene. The receptor was isolated from a human donor who had recovered from COVID-19. Specimen: CD4+ T cells from blood, cultured in vitro. CDR3 sequence reads: CASSLWAMTNQPQHF. The CDR3 coding sequence is TGTGCCAGCAGCTTGTGGGCCATGACAAATCAGCCCCAGCATTTT.